A single T cell receptor beta chain is shown here with its context. Its antigen is as yet unknown. The primer mix had 60 Vbeta and 13 Jbeta primers. Assay used: immunoSEQ multiplex PCR; TCRdb lists only in-frame clones, some missing. The sample includes approximately 160,000 clones, more than 70% seen only once; the top ten take 4.9%. This CDR3 is built from 15 residues. Per the germline V gene, CDR1 is SGHVS and CDR2 is FQNEAQ. Losses at the gene ends were 4 bases for V and 6 bases for J; bases not matched to a gene: 7. The data were taken from a study of cytomegalovirus exposure and HLA in healthy donors. Study conclusions and caveats: A later look showed TCR association rates differing by HLA locus, highest for DRB1 and lowest for HLA-C. Listed as cytomegalovirus-associated were over 150 TCR beta chains.

The chain is built from TRBV7-8 and TRBJ1-5; TRBD1 matches 9 bases. The TCR comes from a male donor in good health and CMV-seronegative. Sequencing was carried out using PBMCs. DNA of the CDR3: TGTGCCAGCAGCTACGGGACAGGGTCTGTTCAGCCCCAGCATTTT. It yields the protein CASSYGTGSVQPQHF.